This TCR beta chain is drawn from a study of T cell responses to AZD1222 COVID-19 vaccine. V dropped 7 bases and J dropped 1; count of bases not matched to a gene: 7. The germline CDR1 and CDR2 sequences are LNHDA and SQIVND (reference sequence). The CDR3 is 15 residues long. Profiling relied on immunoSEQ multiplex PCR, and the TCRdb table lists in-frame clones only, not all of them. The sample includes roughly 93,000 clones, roughly 90% of them seen just once. This clone appeared a few times. Sequences were derived from peripheral blood, sampled on day 0 of AZD1222 vaccination. The chain couples TRBV19 to TRBJ2-1, with TRBD1 identical over 7 bases. This TCR was sampled from an adult in good health. The CDR3 sequence is CASTLDRSSYNEQFF. The CDR3 nucleotides are TGTGCCAGTACCTTGGACAGGTCTTCCTACAATGAGCAGTTCTTC.